This T cell receptor (beta chain) was captured by sequencing in a study of cytomegalovirus exposure and HLA in healthy donors. Regarding the study as a whole: Researchers had no immune exposure information except CMV serostatus available. Altogether, 150 to 200 TCR beta chains were recorded as cytomegalovirus-associated. Several of the most significant clusters appeared linked to common viral pathogens, based on a later analysis. The authors later found HLA-associated TCR beta chains more clonally expanded than equally common others.

The ends were cut back, 4 bases at V and 6 bases at J, with 15 bases in the middle. CDR1 is MNHNY, CDR2 SVGAGI, per germline (reference sequence). The CDR3 contains 14 residues. Vbeta (60) and Jbeta (13) primers were used in the PCR. Measured with immunoSEQ multiplex PCR; TCRdb has only the in-frame clones, and not every one. The sample has 85,000 to 95,000 clones, less than 8% seen once; the top ten hold under 3%. In its sample, this clone was seen a few times. Its antigen is not known. The sample was PBMCs. This clonotype was sampled from a man aged 50-60 years in good health and CMV-seronegative. V usage is TRBV6-6 and J usage is TRBJ1-1; D ambiguous. CDR3 amino acids: CASSWSGTASEAFF. The CDR3 DNA is TGTGCCAGCAGTTGGTCCGGTACAGCCTCTGAAGCTTTCTTT.